The rows below give T cell receptor beta chains drawn from one sample of a study of technical replicates of blood from several donors. Method: immunoSEQ multiplex PCR; TCRdb's copy keeps in-frame clones and lacks some. Among approximately 82,000 clones listed, roughly 94% were seen once. Sequencing input: T cells isolated from PBMCs. Receptors originate from a human donor in good health. Each CDR3 is given with its conserved first and last residue. A D gene is named only where the DNA matches it firmly. The size field is filled for only some rows; it gives once, few, many or a size class.

d_call j_call clone_size v_call cdr3_aa cdr3_nt
NA TRBJ1-2 once TRBV15 CATSRVTKRDPYGYTF TGTGCCACCAGCAGAGTGACGAAGCGGGACCCTTATGGCTACACCTTC
NA TRBJ2-5 NA TRBV30 CAWSVRGAWQETQYF TGTGCCTGGAGTGTTCGGGGGGCTTGGCAAGAGACCCAGTACTTC
NA TRBJ2-1 NA TRBV11-1 CASSLGGVSSYNEQFF TGTGCCAGCAGCTTAGGCGGGGTGTCCTCCTACAATGAGCAGTTCTTC
TRBD1 TRBJ2-7 NA TRBV2 CASSDPQGVNEQYF TGTGCCAGCAGTGATCCCCAGGGGGTAAACGAGCAGTACTTC
NA TRBJ1-1 NA TRBV9 CASSAATGIRSTEAFF TGTGCCAGCAGCGCCGCAACCGGGATACGGAGCACTGAAGCTTTCTTT
NA TRBJ1-1 few TRBV13 CASSLSMNTEAFF TGTGCCAGCTCGTTATCTATGAACACTGAAGCTTTCTTT
TRBD2 TRBJ2-1 NA TRBV6-1 CASSASGTSGRAGGYNEQFF TGTGCCAGCAGTGCTTCCGGGACTAGCGGGAGGGCAGGGGGCTACAATGAGCAGTTCTTC
TRBD1 TRBJ2-5 NA TRBV7-9 CASSFQGQRQETQYF TGTGCCAGCAGCTTCCAGGGACAGCGCCAAGAGACCCAGTACTTC
TRBD1 TRBJ1-2 NA TRBV5-6 CASSTGTGVNYGYTF TGTGCCAGCAGCACGGGGACAGGGGTAAACTATGGCTACACCTTC
NA TRBJ2-7 NA TRBV9 CASSVAQGSYEQYF TGTGCCAGCAGCGTAGCACAGGGAAGCTACGAGCAGTACTTC
NA TRBJ2-7 NA TRBV7-8 CASSLSSYEQYF TGTGCCAGCAGCTTATCCAGCTACGAGCAGTACTTC
NA TRBJ1-2 NA TRBV11-2 CASSLAAGMNYGYTF TGTGCCAGCAGCTTAGCTGCAGGTATGAACTATGGCTACACCTTC
NA TRBJ1-4 NA TRBV5-1 CASSLAAGREKLFF TGCGCCAGCAGCTTGGCGGCAGGGAGGGAAAAACTGTTTTTT
NA TRBJ2-7 NA TRBV2 CASTEGFEQYF TGTGCCAGCACCGAGGGTTTCGAGCAGTACTTC
TRBD1 TRBJ2-6 NA TRBV15 CATSGGTGAGANVLTF TGTGCCACCAGCGGGGGGACAGGGGCTGGGGCCAACGTCCTGACTTTC
NA TRBJ1-1 NA TRBV5-6 CASSSGTVEAFF TGTGCCAGCAGCTCGGGGACTGTAGAAGCTTTCTTT
TRBD1 TRBJ2-2 NA TRBV18 CASAGTAHANTGELFF TGTGCCAGCGCCGGGACAGCACACGCGAACACCGGGGAGCTGTTTTTT
NA TRBJ1-2 NA TRBV2 CASRAGPNLWEGTF TGTGCCAGCAGGGCAGGGCCTAACCTATGGGAAGGTACCTTC
TRBD2 TRBJ2-7 once TRBV19 CASSTGGEQYF TGTGCCAGTAGTACGGGGGGCGAGCAGTACTTC
NA TRBJ1-5 NA TRBV6-1 CASSEQGGQPQHF TGTGCCAGCAGTGAACAGGGTGGTCAGCCCCAGCATTTT
NA TRBJ1-3 NA TRBV4-2 CASSQEPGAGNTIYF TGTGCCAGCAGCCAAGAACCAGGGGCTGGAAACACCATATATTTT
NA TRBJ1-1 few TRBV7-6 CASSLHAGLGRAEAFF TGTGCCAGCAGCTTACATGCCGGGTTGGGGAGAGCTGAAGCTTTCTTT
NA TRBJ2-7 once TRBV7-2 CASSLFTGFYEQYF TGTGCCAGCAGCTTATTTACGGGGTTCTACGAGCAGTACTTC
TRBD1 TRBJ1-1 NA TRBV2 CASKIQGEATEAFF TGTGCCAGCAAAATACAGGGGGAGGCCACTGAAGCTTTCTTT
NA TRBJ2-7 once TRBV5-1 CASSLILERGEQYF TGCGCCAGCAGCTTGATTCTAGAACGGGGTGAGCAGTACTTC
TRBD1 TRBJ1-2 NA TRBV7-9 CASSLAGQLYYGYTF TGTGCCAGCAGCTTAGCGGGACAGTTGTACTATGGCTACACCTTC
TRBD1 TRBJ1-4 NA TRBV4-1 CASSQAPRGATNEKLFF TGCGCCAGCAGCCAAGCCCCCAGGGGGGCAACTAATGAAAAACTGTTTTTT
NA TRBJ2-7 NA TRBV27 CASSLTLAGPLYEQYF TGTGCCAGCAGTTTAACCCTTGCGGGACCGCTCTACGAGCAGTACTTC
TRBD1 TRBJ1-1 NA TRBV5-6 CASSNPGTGGTEAFF TGTGCCAGCAGCAATCCTGGGACAGGGGGAACTGAAGCTTTCTTT